This T cell receptor (beta chain) was captured in a study of vaccination effects on CD4 cells after COVID-19 (dated by TCRdb to between 2021 and 2024). About the study as a whole: In the ViraFEST assay, PBMC were stimulated with viral peptide pools, and TCR sequencing was then used to find antigen-specific CD4+ T cell clonotypes based on their expansion. The full study included some 10 COVID-19 convalescent patients and a few SARS-CoV-2-naive healthy vaccine recipients. Pre-vaccine samples were drawn from a couple of convalescent patients 16 days and one week before the first dose, at 142 and 148 days after COVID-19 diagnosis. Each well held roughly 2.2 million PBMC cultured in IMDM containing approximately 5% human AB serum, around 9.3 IU/ml IL-2 and gentamicin, along with around 9.4 ug/ml peptides. Two doses of either the BNT162b2 or the mRNA-1273 mRNA SARS-CoV-2 vaccine were administered to participants. SARS-CoV-2 spike-specific CD4+ TCR repertoires were compared before and after mRNA vaccination in COVID-19 convalescent patients and in infection-naive vaccine recipients. Cultures from other donors in the study were sequenced with the Oncomine TCR Beta short-read assay on an Illumina iSeq 100. Beyond this particular receptor, the publication reports: In convalescent patients, the post-vaccine spike-reactive repertoire was composed mainly of new vaccine-induced clones that were largely distinct from infection-induced clones. The study was limited by a small number of convalescent patients, and early post-infection timepoints were lacking. Clones induced by infection and clones induced by vaccination both contracted markedly at late timepoints after vaccination, which fits with T cell responses waning over time.

The germline V gene sets CDR1 to KGHSH and CDR2 to LQKENI. V is cut back by 5 bases and J by 2 bases, with 9 bases in the junction unmatched. Counted from cysteine to phenylalanine, this CDR3 has 16 amino acids. CDR3 DNA only is kept here, 48 bases in frame from base 1. After less than 13 days of culture, CD4+ T cells were isolated with the EasySep CD4+ T cell isolation kit. Convalescent patients had PCR-confirmed SARS-CoV-2 infection between March and December 2020, before Alpha, Beta and Delta variants emerged in the United States. On days 3 and 7, half of the culture medium was replaced with fresh IL-2-containing medium. Unless otherwise noted, each peptide stimulation condition was cultured in triplicate wells. PBMC were separated from whole blood using Ficoll-Paque Plus gradient centrifugation and were then either cryopreserved at -140C or used fresh. Genomic DNA was extracted from cultured CD4+ T cells with the QIAamp micro DNA kit.

Libraries were constructed by the immunoSEQ multiplex PCR assay. TCR beta CDR3 sequencing was performed on DNA from the cultured, isolated CD4+ T cells. As for the authors' bioinformatics: Non-productive TCR sequences were discarded, and reads were trimmed to the CDR3 region, with only CDR3s of 7 or more amino acids retained. The MANAFEST web app was used to pick out antigen-specific clonotypes by comparing their expansion in peptide wells with that in reference cultures. Positive clones required FDR<0.05 expansion versus reference and all other wells, odds ratio above 5, and frequency above 0.1% in two replicate wells. A clonotype was called cross-reactive if it was significantly expanded both in SARS-CoV-2 spike wells and in at least one common cold coronavirus spike condition. Levenshtein distance calculated with the stringdist R package was used to assess CDR3 similarity, and unrooted trees were constructed with ape in R 3.6.1. Held by TCRdb, this immuneACCESS table contains in-frame sequences only and omits some clones. Under half of the omission traces to an unresolved V gene where checked; the cause of the rest is unknown. The V and J calls and clone size were taken over from that table, and D and trimming were inferred from the DNA. The sample table contains approximately 60,000 clones; only one count was recorded for 72% of them. Around a quarter of the sample rests with the top ten.

A word on this clone: Which antigen it targets is not known. Nothing much larger sits one base from this clone, and base qualities are not available.

This sequence uses TRBV18 and TRBJ1-3, with 7 junctional bases fitting TRBD1. Source: CD4+ T cells from PBMCs cultured without peptide, taken before COVID-19 vaccination. The clonotype comes from a human donor who had a prior SARS-CoV-2 infection. CDR3 sequence: CASSTNPGGAGNTIYF. The DNA is as follows: TGTGCCAGCTCAACTAACCCAGGGGGTGCTGGAAACACCATATATTTT.